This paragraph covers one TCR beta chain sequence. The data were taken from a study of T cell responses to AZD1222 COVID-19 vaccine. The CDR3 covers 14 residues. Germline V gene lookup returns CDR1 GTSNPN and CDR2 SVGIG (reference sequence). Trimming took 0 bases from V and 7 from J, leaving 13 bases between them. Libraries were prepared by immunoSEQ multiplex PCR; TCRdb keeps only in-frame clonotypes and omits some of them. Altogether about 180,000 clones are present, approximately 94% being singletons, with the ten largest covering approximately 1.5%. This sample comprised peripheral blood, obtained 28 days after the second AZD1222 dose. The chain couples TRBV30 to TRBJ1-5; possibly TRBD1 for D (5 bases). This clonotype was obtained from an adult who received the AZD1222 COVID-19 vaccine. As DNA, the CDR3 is TGTGCCTGGAGTGTAGGGACCGCCCGGCAGCCCCAGCATTTT. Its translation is CAWSVGTARQPQHF.